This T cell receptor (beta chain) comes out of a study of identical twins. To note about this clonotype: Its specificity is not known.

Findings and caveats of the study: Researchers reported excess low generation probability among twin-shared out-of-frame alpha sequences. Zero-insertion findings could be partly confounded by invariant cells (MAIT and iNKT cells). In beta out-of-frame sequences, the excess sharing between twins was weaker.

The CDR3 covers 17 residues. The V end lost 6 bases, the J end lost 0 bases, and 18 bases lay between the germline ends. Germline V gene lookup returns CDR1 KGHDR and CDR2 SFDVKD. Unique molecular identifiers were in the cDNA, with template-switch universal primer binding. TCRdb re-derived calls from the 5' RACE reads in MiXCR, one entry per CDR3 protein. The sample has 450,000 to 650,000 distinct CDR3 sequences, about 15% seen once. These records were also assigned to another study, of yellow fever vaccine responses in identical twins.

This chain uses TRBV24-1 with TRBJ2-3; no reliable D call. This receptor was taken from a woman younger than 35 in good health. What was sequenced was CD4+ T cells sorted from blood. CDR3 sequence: CATSLRLACPSTDTQYF. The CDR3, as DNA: TGTGCCACCAGTCTTCGACTGGCTTGTCCTAGCACAGATACGCAGTATTTT.